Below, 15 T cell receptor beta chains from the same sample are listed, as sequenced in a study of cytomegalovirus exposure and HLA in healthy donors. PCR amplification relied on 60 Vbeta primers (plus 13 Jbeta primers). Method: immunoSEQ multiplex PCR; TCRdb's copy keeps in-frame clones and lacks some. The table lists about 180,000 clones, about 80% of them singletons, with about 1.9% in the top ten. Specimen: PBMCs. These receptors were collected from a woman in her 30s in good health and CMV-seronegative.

CDR3 region: CASSIGLSSYNEQFF. The CDR3 nucleotides read TGTGCCAGCAGCATCGGACTGTCCTCCTACAATGAGCAGTTCTTC. J is TRBJ2-1 and V is TRBV5-5, with D tentatively TRBD2 (5 bases). V lost 4 bases to trimming and J lost 0 bases, with 11 bases between them. Per the germline V gene, CDR1 is SGHKS and CDR2 is YYEKEE (reference sequence). The CDR3 is made up of 15 amino acids.

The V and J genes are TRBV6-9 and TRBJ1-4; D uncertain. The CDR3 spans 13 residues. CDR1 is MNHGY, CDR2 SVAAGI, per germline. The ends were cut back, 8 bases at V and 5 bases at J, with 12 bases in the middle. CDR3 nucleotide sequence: TGTGCCAGCCCTGGCAGAAAAAATGAAAAACTGTTTTTT. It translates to CASPGRKNEKLFF.

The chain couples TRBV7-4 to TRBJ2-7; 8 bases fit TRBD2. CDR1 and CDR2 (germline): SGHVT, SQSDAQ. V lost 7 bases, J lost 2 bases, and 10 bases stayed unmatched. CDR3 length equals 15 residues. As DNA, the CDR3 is TGTGCCAGCACCTCGTGTAGCGGGATTGCCTACGAGCAGTACTTC. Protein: CASTSCSGIAYEQYF. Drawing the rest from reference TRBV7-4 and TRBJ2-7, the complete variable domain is GAGVSQSPRYKVAKRGRDVALRCDSISGHVTLYWYRQTLGQGSEVLTYSQSDAQRDKSGRPSGRFSAERPERSVSTLKIQRTEQGDSAVYLCASTSCSGIAYEQYFGPGTRLTVT.

The CDR3 is CASSETGIYEQYF. CDR3 bases: TGTGCCAGCAGCGAGACAGGGATTTACGAGCAGTACTTC. J is TRBJ2-7 and V is TRBV5-6, with 7 bases identical to TRBD1. V shed 4 bases and J 4 bases; nucleotides not matched to a gene: 5. Looked up from germline, CDR1 is SGHDT and CDR2 is YYEEEE. The CDR3 sequence is 13 residues long.

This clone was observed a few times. The chain's CDR3 is CASSKEGLAGELFF. CDR3 coding DNA: TGTGCCAGCAGCAAAGAGGGCCTAGCCGGGGAGCTGTTTTTT. The genes are TRBV7-2 and TRBJ2-2; perhaps TRBD2 as D (5 bases). This CDR3 comprises 14 residues. Germline V lookup: CDR1 SGHTA, CDR2 FQGNSA. Trimming removed 5 bases at V and 6 bases at J, with 13 bases between.

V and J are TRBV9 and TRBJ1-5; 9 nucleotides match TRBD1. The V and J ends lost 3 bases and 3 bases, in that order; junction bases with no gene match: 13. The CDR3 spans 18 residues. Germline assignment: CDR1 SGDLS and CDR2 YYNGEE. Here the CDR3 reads CASSADDGQGTNNQPQHF. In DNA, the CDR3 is TGTGCCAGCAGCGCTGACGACGGACAGGGGACGAACAATCAGCCCCAGCATTTT.

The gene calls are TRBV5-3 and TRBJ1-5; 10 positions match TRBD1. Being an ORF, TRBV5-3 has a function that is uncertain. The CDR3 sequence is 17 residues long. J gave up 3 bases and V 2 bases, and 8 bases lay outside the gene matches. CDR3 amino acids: CARSLTTGGLYNQPQHF. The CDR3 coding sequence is TGTGCCAGAAGCTTAACGACAGGGGGCCTTTACAATCAGCCCCAGCATTTT.

CDR3 loop: CASSSPGMGGGEQYF. In nucleotides, the CDR3 is TGTGCCAGCAGCTCACCGGGGATGGGAGGCGGCGAGCAGTACTTC. V is TRBV11-2 and J is TRBJ2-7, with D perhaps TRBD2 (6 bases). Germline CDR1 and CDR2: SGHAT and FQNNGV. The ends were cut back, 4 bases at V and 6 bases at J, with 19 bases in the middle. The length of the CDR3 is 15 residues.

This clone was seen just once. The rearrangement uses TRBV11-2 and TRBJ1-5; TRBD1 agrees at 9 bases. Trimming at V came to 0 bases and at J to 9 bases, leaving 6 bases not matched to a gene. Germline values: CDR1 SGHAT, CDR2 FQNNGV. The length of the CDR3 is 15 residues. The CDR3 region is CASSLETGGGWPQHF. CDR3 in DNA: TGTGCCAGCAGCTTAGAGACAGGGGGGGGTTGGCCCCAGCATTTT.

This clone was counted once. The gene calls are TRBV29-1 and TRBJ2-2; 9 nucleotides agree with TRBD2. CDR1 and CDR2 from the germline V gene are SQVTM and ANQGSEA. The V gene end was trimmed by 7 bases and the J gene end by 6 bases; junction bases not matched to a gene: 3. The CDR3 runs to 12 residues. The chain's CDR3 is CSARGGAGELFF. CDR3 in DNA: TGCAGCGCGCGCGGGGGGGCCGGGGAGCTGTTTTTT.

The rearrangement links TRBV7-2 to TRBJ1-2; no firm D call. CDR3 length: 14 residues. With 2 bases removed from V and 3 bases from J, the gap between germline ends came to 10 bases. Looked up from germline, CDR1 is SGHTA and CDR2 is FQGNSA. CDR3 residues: CASSLSGSYYGYTF. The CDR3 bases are TGTGCCAGCAGCTTATCCGGGTCTTACTATGGCTACACCTTC.

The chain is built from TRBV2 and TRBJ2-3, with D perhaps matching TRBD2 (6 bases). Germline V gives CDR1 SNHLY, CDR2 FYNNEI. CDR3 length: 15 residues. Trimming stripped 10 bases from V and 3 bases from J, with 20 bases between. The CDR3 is CATNGGSLGTDTQYF. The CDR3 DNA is TGTGCCACTAATGGGGGGAGCCTTGGGACAGATACGCAGTATTTT.

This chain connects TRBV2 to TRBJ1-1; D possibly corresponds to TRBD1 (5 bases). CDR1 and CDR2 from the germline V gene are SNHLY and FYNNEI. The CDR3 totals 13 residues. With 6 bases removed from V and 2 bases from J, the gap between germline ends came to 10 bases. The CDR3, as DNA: TGTGCCAGCAGAGCGCAGGGAAACACTGAAGCTTTCTTT. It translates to CASRAQGNTEAFF.

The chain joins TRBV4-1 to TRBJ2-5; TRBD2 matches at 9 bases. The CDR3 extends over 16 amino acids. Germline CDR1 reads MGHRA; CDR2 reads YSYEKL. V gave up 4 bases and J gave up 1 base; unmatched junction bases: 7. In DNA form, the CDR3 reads TGCGCCAGCAGCCGCCGGTCAGCGGGGGGCCAAGAGACCCAGTACTTC. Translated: CASSRRSAGGQETQYF.

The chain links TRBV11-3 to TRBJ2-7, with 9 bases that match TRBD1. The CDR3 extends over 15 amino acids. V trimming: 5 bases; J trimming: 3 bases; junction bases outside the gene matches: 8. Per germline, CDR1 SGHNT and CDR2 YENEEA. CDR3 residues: CASSTGTGRVYEQYF. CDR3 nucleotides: TGTGCCAGCAGCACAGGGACAGGGAGGGTCTACGAGCAGTACTTC.